Following are 18 T cell receptor beta chains from one sample sequenced in a study of long-term antiretroviral therapy in people with HIV. Survey-level resolution applied to immunoSEQ assay v3.0. Using immunoSEQ multiplex PCR, the repertoire was profiled, and TCRdb retains in-frame clones only, with some absent. The table includes about 19,000 clones, 79% detected once. Material: unsorted PBMCs, obtained at the start of antiretroviral therapy, before treatment. These receptors originate from a man between 18 and 35 years old with HIV.

The chain combines TRBV6-5 with TRBJ2-7; 9 bases match TRBD1. V gave up 8 bases and J gave up 6 bases; unmatched junction bases: 11. Looked up from germline, CDR1 is MNHEY and CDR2 is SVGAGI. CDR3 length equals 14 residues. The CDR3 region is CASGIRDRVLEQYF. The CDR3 nucleotides read TGTGCCAGCGGAATCCGGGACAGGGTCCTCGAGCAGTACTTC.

The chain is built from TRBV2 and TRBJ1-1; 9 bases agree with TRBD1. The V gene's germline CDR1 is SNHLY and CDR2 FYNNEI. The CDR3 sequence is 18 residues long. The V segment lost 6 bases and the J segment 5 bases; nucleotides outside the gene matches: 19. The CDR3 coding sequence is TGTGCCAGCAGCGAGACCCAAAGACAGGGGGAGTGGAGGACTGAAGCTTTCTTT. The encoded protein is CASSETQRQGEWRTEAFF.

Only a few counts were recorded for this clone. The chain combines TRBV27 with TRBJ2-7; D is possibly TRBD2 (6 bases). Trimming left V 5 bases short and J 4 bases short, with 27 bases between. The germline V gene has CDR1 MNHEY and CDR2 SMNVEV (reference sequence). The CDR3 extends over 18 amino acids. CDR3 loop: CASSLTLNWGGPTYEQYF. The CDR3 bases are TGTGCCAGCAGTCTAACCTTAAACTGGGGAGGTCCAACATACGAGCAGTACTTC.

The V call is TRBV4-2, the J call TRBJ2-7, with D maybe TRBD1 (5 bases). With 0 bases removed from V and 2 bases from J, the gap between germline ends came to 11 bases. Germline V CDR1 and CDR2: LGHNA, YNFKEQ. CDR3 length equals 15 residues. CDR3 amino acids: CASSQDRDWTYEQYF. For the CDR3, the DNA is TGTGCCAGCAGCCAAGACAGGGATTGGACCTACGAGCAGTACTTC.

In its sample, this clone was seen once. The chain employs TRBV10-3 and TRBJ2-2, with TRBD2 identical over 13 bases. The CDR3 contains 17 residues. CDR1 ENHRY and CDR2 SYGVKD come from the germline V gene. V lost 6 bases to trimming and J lost 2 bases; unmatched junction nucleotides: 6. The CDR3 spells CAIRRTSGRANTGELFF. The CDR3 DNA reads as TGTGCCATCAGGAGGACTAGCGGGAGAGCAAACACCGGGGAGCTGTTTTTT.

This clone showed up just once. The chain employs TRBV7-2 and TRBJ2-7; D is possibly TRBD1 (5 bases). Germline V gene data show CDR1 as SGHTA and CDR2 as FQGNSA. The CDR3 spans 14 residues. V lost 5 bases to trimming and J lost 3 bases, with 14 bases between them. CDR3 residues: CASSLGGAVYEQYF. CDR3 sequence (DNA): TGTGCCAGCAGCCTAGGTGGGGCAGTCTACGAGCAGTACTTC.

This chain joins TRBV6-1 and TRBJ2-1; the D gene could be TRBD1 or TRBD2 (5 bases each). Germline V gene data show CDR1 as MNHNS and CDR2 as SASEGT. V lost 2 bases, J lost 9 bases, and 11 bases lay in between. The CDR3 has 13 amino acids. The CDR3 DNA reads as TGTGCCAGCAGTGAAACTACCGGGACTGAGCAGTTCTTC. Encoded protein: CASSETTGTEQFF.

V is TRBV5-8 and J is TRBJ2-1, with no clear D. The ends were cut back, 4 bases at V and 13 bases at J, with 9 bases in the middle. The CDR3 runs to 10 residues. Germline V gene data show CDR1 as SGHTS and CDR2 as YDEGEE. The chain's CDR3 is CASSPLKQFF. The CDR3 nucleotides read TGTGCCAGCAGCCCACTCAAACAGTTCTTC.

The rearrangement joins TRBV11-2 to TRBJ2-7; no firm D call. V lost 5 bases and J lost 3, with 11 bases in between. Germline V gives CDR1 SGHAT, CDR2 FQNNGV. This CDR3 contains 13 residues. Written as DNA, the CDR3 is TGTGCCAGCAGCCCCTGGACCTACTACGAGCAGTACTTC. Amino acid sequence: CASSPWTYYEQYF.

The V gene is TRBV7-4, the J gene TRBJ2-3; D is unresolved. The CDR3 runs 13 residues. Trimming pared 3 bases from V and 1 base from J, leaving 5 bases between. Germline CDR1 is SGHVT and CDR2 is SQSDAQ. CDR3 amino acids: CASSFRCTDTQYF. The CDR3 DNA is TGTGCCAGCAGCTTCCGGTGCACAGATACGCAGTATTTT.

The rearrangement links TRBV28 to TRBJ1-2, with TRBD1 identical over 8 bases. V lost 6 bases to trimming and J lost 6 bases; unmatched junction nucleotides: 6. The CDR3 spans 13 residues. Germline V gene data show CDR1 as MDHEN and CDR2 as SYDVKM. The DNA of the CDR3 is TGTGCCAGCAGACCACAGGGGGTTGATGGCTACACCTTC. Residues: CASRPQGVDGYTF.

This chain connects TRBV14 to TRBJ1-3, with D hard to call. V lost 0 bases to trimming and J lost 8 bases, with 14 bases between them. The CDR3 spans 15 residues. CDR1 is SGHDN and CDR2 is FVKESK in the germline V gene. The CDR3 loop reads CASSQDLTPVDTIYF. CDR3 DNA sequence: TGTGCCAGCAGCCAAGATCTTACTCCCGTGGACACCATATATTTT.

V usage is TRBV2 and J usage is TRBJ2-4; 8 bases are shared with TRBD1. The germline V gene has CDR1 SNHLY and CDR2 FYNNEI. The length of the CDR3 is 15 residues. J lost 1 base, V lost 3 bases, and 2 bases had no gene match. The CDR3 sequence is CASSEQGAAKNIQYF. DNA for the CDR3: TGTGCCAGCAGTGAGCAGGGGGCGGCCAAAAACATTCAGTACTTC. Combining the CDR3 with reference TRBV2 and TRBJ2-4 gives the whole variable domain EPEVTQTPSHQVTQMGQEVILRCVPISNHLYFYWYRQILGQKVEFLVSFYNNEISEKSEIFDDQFSVERPDGSNFTLKIRSTKLEDSAMYFCASSEQGAAKNIQYFGAGTRLSVL.

The chain combines TRBV5-1 with TRBJ2-2; D is undetermined. The germline V and J ends were trimmed by 5 bases and 0 bases, with 8 bases remaining between them. Germline assignment: CDR1 SGHRS and CDR2 YFSETQ. The CDR3 length is 14 residues. The CDR3 is CASRTNANTGELFF. Here the CDR3 DNA reads TGCGCCAGCAGGACCAACGCGAACACCGGGGAGCTGTTTTTT.

The rearrangement links TRBV30 to TRBJ2-7, with D perhaps being TRBD1 or TRBD2 (5 bases each). Looked up from germline, CDR1 is GTSNPN and CDR2 is SVGIG (reference sequence). The CDR3 length is 12 residues. Trimming pared 3 bases from V and 5 bases from J, leaving 11 bases between. DNA of the CDR3: TGTGCCTGGAGCGAGGGGTTCCACGAGCAGTACTTC. It encodes CAWSEGFHEQYF. The full variable domain, with the rest looked up from reference TRBV30 and TRBJ2-7, is SQTIHQWPATLVQPVGSPLSLECTVEGTSNPNLYWYRQAAGRGLQLLFYSVGIGQISSEVPQNLSASRPQDRQFILSSKKLLLSDSGFYLCAWSEGFHEQYFGPGTRLTVT.

The V gene is TRBV5-4, the J gene TRBJ2-7; 14 bases are shared with TRBD2. Germline loops: CDR1 SGHNT, CDR2 YYREEE (reference sequence). Losses at the gene ends were 3 bases for V and 6 bases for J; bases not matched to a gene: 8. The length of the CDR3 is 16 residues. Written as DNA, the CDR3 is TGTGCCAGCAGCTGGGGACTAGCGGGAGCGGCTGGCGAGCAGTACTTC. This codes for CASSWGLAGAAGEQYF.

This clone is judged medium-sized. The chain links TRBV9 to TRBJ2-1; 9 positions agree with TRBD1. Germline CDR1 and CDR2: SGDLS and YYNGEE. V gave up 3 bases and J gave up 4 bases; unmatched junction bases: 5. This CDR3 is 15 amino acids long. The CDR3 nucleotides read TGTGCCAGCAGCGGAGGGACAGGGATTTACAATGAGCAGTTCTTC. Translating it yields CASSGGTGIYNEQFF.

The chain employs TRBV7-9 and TRBJ2-5; 9 nucleotides line up with TRBD1. The CDR3 covers 14 residues. Germline CDR1 is SEHNR and CDR2 is FQNEAQ (reference sequence). V shed 5 bases, J shed 5 bases, and the junction held 6 bases outside the gene matches. CDR3 bases: TGTGCCAGCAGCCCGACAGGGGGGCGGGAGACCCAGTACTTC. It codes for CASSPTGGRETQYF.